This entry concerns a single T cell receptor beta chain. Its antigen is unknown. The record originates from a study of shared clonotypes between healthy human individuals. Study results and caveats: Genetic and exposure-history diversity was limited by the few donors.

Sequenced by immunoSEQ multiplex PCR; TCRdb stores in-frame clones only, minus some. This sample has about 490,000 clones; approximately 81% occur once, and the top ten carry 10% to 15%. This CDR3 has 12 amino acids. The germline CDR1 and CDR2 sequences are SGHDN and FVKESK. V lost 7 bases and J lost 7, with 13 bases in between. Source material: PBMCs. The receptor was isolated from a woman in her forties in good health. Some clones in this sample may be carry-over from other donors' samples. The genes are TRBV14 and TRBJ1-2; D is possibly TRBD1 (5 bases). Here the CDR3 reads CASTAGFGGYTF. DNA for the CDR3: TGTGCCAGCACCGCAGGGTTCGGTGGCTACACCTTC.